Below are 17 T cell receptor beta chains sequenced from a single sample in a study of shared clonotypes between healthy human individuals. The method was immunoSEQ multiplex PCR; TCRdb's version includes in-frame clones alone and lacks a portion of them. The table includes some 1 million clones, under 80% detected once. Sequencing was performed on memory CD4+ T cells sorted from blood. Subset in this sample: CD45RA-negative fraction. These TCRs come from a man younger than 35 in good health.

The rearrangement joins TRBV4-1 to TRBJ1-6, with D unclear. Germline-derived CDR1 and CDR2 are MGHRA and YSYEKL. The V and J ends lost 0 bases and 7 bases respectively, with 16 bases between them. The CDR3 runs 17 residues. As DNA, the CDR3 is TGCGCCAGCAGCCAAGAAGGGCGGGCAGGCCTAAATTCACCCCTCCACTTT. This gives the protein CASSQEGRAGLNSPLHF.

This clone was observed once. The chain employs TRBV6-1 and TRBJ1-2, with TRBD1 matching 9 bases. Germline V CDR1 and CDR2: MNHNS, SASEGT. J lost 2 bases, V lost 0 bases, and 4 bases had no gene match. CDR3 length: 16 amino acids. In DNA, the CDR3 is TGTGCCAGCAGTGAAGCGCCAGGACAGGGGAACTATGGCTACACCTTC. Translated: CASSEAPGQGNYGYTF.

This clone was observed once. The genes are TRBV7-8 and TRBJ2-1; D ambiguous. V was shortened by 0 bases and J by 1 base, with 10 bases between the two germline ends. Germline CDR1 and CDR2: SGHVS and FQNEAQ. This CDR3 spans 16 amino acids. CDR3 DNA sequence: TGTGCCAGCAGCTTAGCGTTCAAGGCATCCTACAATGAGCAGTTCTTC. Translated, it gives CASSLAFKASYNEQFF. The full variable domain, its missing parts supplied by reference TRBV7-8 and TRBJ2-1, is GAGVSQSPRYKVAKRGQDVALRCDPISGHVSLFWYQQALGQGPEFLTYFQNEAQLDKSGLPSDRFFAERPEGSVSTLKIQRTQQEDSAVYLCASSLAFKASYNEQFFGPGTRLTVL.

This clone showed up just once. This chain joins TRBV28 and TRBJ2-3; no reliable D call. CDR1 and CDR2 from the germline V gene are MDHEN and SYDVKM. CDR3 length equals 14 residues. The V and J ends lost 9 bases and 3 bases respectively, with 16 bases between them. CDR3 nucleotides: TGTGCCAGTTCAGCCTTAATACCGACAGATACGCAGTATTTT. As protein: CASSALIPTDTQYF.

Written as DNA, the CDR3 is TGTGCCAGCAGCTCCCGCCCCTACAGCAGTAATTTGAACACTGAAGCTTTCTTT. Translating gives CASSSRPYSSNLNTEAFF. The genes are TRBV7-2 and TRBJ1-1, with D uncertain. The V end was cut by 4 bases, the J end by 0 bases, with 21 bases between. This CDR3 comprises 18 residues. CDR1 is SGHTA and CDR2 is FQGNSA in the germline V gene.

This rearrangement joins TRBV19 to TRBJ1-2, with 8 bases that match TRBD1. Germline loops: CDR1 LNHDA, CDR2 SQIVND (reference sequence). After removal of 5 bases from V and 3 bases from J, the junction contained 5 bases not matched to a gene. This CDR3 has 14 residues. CDR3 amino acids: CASSPPDRDYGYTF. CDR3 in DNA: TGTGCCAGTAGTCCCCCGGACAGGGACTATGGCTACACCTTC.

V is TRBV5-4 and J is TRBJ1-4, with 7 nucleotides matching TRBD1. The CDR3 is 15 residues long. The ends lost 4 bases at V and 3 bases at J; junction bases unmatched: 6. CDR1 SGHNT and CDR2 YYREEE come from the germline V gene (reference sequence). CDR3 region: CASSSQQGSNEKLFF. The CDR3 DNA follows: TGTGCCAGCAGCAGTCAACAGGGGTCTAATGAAAAACTGTTTTTT. Combining the CDR3 with reference TRBV5-4 and TRBJ1-4 gives the whole variable domain ETGVTQSPTHLIKTRGQQVTLRCSSQSGHNTVSWYQQALGQGPQFIFQYYREEENGRGNFPPRFSGLQFPNYSSELNVNALELDDSALYLCASSSQQGSNEKLFFGSGTQLSVL.

This rearrangement joins TRBV6-1 to TRBJ1-2; TRBD1 matches 8 bases. Trimming at V came to 6 bases and at J to 1 base, leaving 7 bases not matched to a gene. From germline, CDR1 is MNHNS and CDR2 SASEGT. The CDR3 totals 15 residues. CDR3 DNA sequence: TGTGCCAGCAGGGGACAGGAGCCCATTAACTATGGCTACACCTTC. Translation: CASRGQEPINYGYTF.

The chain is built from TRBV4-1 and TRBJ2-3; TRBD2 matches at 7 bases. Germline loops: CDR1 MGHRA, CDR2 YSYEKL. The CDR3 consists of 16 residues. The V gene end was trimmed by 0 bases and the J gene end by 1 base; junction bases not matched to a gene: 4. CDR3 protein: CASSQDHSGGTDTQYF. The CDR3 nucleotides read TGCGCCAGCAGCCAAGATCACAGCGGGGGCACAGATACGCAGTATTTT.

The J gene is TRBJ1-2, the V gene TRBV30, with 7 bases matching TRBD1. The length of the CDR3 is 16 residues. Per the germline V gene, CDR1 is GTSNPN and CDR2 is SVGIG (reference sequence). Unmatched junction bases numbered 12, after V lost 5 bases and J lost 0 bases. CDR3 DNA sequence: TGTGCCTGGGGACCTCCTTGGGGACAGACTAACTATGGCTACACCTTC. This encodes CAWGPPWGQTNYGYTF.

The chain couples TRBV9 to TRBJ2-5; weak D call: TRBD2 (6 bases). V shed 4 bases and J shed 4 bases, with 14 bases lying between them. The CDR3 spans 14 residues. Germline loops: CDR1 SGDLS, CDR2 YYNGEE. CDR3 in amino acids: CASSSRLDRETQYF. CDR3 coding DNA: TGTGCCAGCAGCTCTAGACTAGATAGAGAGACCCAGTACTTC.

V is TRBV11-2 and J is TRBJ2-2; 9 nucleotides agree with TRBD1. Germline CDR1 reads SGHAT; CDR2 reads FQNNGV. V lost 6 bases to trimming and J lost 7 bases; unmatched junction nucleotides: 9. The CDR3 covers 15 residues. CDR3 protein: CASSPGTGKVGELFF. In DNA form, the CDR3 reads TGTGCCAGCAGTCCCGGGACAGGGAAGGTCGGGGAGCTGTTTTTT. Full variable domain (remainder filled in from reference TRBV11-2 and TRBJ2-2): EAGVAQSPRYKIIEKRQSVAFWCNPISGHATLYWYQQILGQGPKLLIQFQNNGVVDDSQLPKDRFSAERLKGVDSTLKIQPAKLEDSAVYLCASSPGTGKVGELFFGEGSRLTVL.

Comments on this clone: Different DNA sequences within this sample yield the same CDR3. The chain joins TRBV19 to TRBJ2-5; D is possibly TRBD1 (5 bases). Trimming left V 6 bases short and J 2 bases short, with 10 bases between. The CDR3 has 13 residues. The V gene's germline CDR1 is LNHDA and CDR2 SQIVND (reference sequence). For the CDR3, the DNA is TGTGCCAGTAGCGTTCAGGGACAAGAGACCCAGTACTTC. Translated, it gives CASSVQGQETQYF.

CDR3 residues: CASSLPGQGSETQYF. The DNA for the CDR3 is TGTGCCAGCAGCCTGCCGGGACAGGGATCGGAGACCCAGTACTTC. The rearrangement links TRBV5-4 to TRBJ2-5; 9 bases are shared with TRBD1. There are 15 residues in the CDR3. After removal of 4 bases from V and 5 bases from J, the junction contained 9 bases not matched to a gene. The germline gives CDR1 SGHNT, CDR2 YYREEE (reference sequence).

The chain uses TRBV5-4 and TRBJ2-3; D possibly matches TRBD1 or TRBD2 (6 bases each). CDR1 and CDR2 (germline): SGHNT, YYREEE (reference sequence). V was clipped by 4 bases and J by 0 bases, with 18 bases between them. This CDR3 comprises 17 residues. CDR3 amino acids: CASSHNIGGPSTDTQYF. As DNA, the CDR3 is TGTGCCAGCAGCCATAATATTGGGGGGCCTAGCACAGATACGCAGTATTTT.

The chain is built from TRBV7-9 and TRBJ2-1; D gene uncertain. V lost 4 bases and J 5 bases, leaving 15 bases between the germline ends. The CDR3 runs 15 residues. Germline V gene lookup returns CDR1 SEHNR and CDR2 FQNEAQ (reference sequence). In nucleotides, the CDR3 is TGTGCCAGCAGCTCCCCGGGCGGACGGGACAATGAGCAGTTCTTC. Translated, it gives CASSSPGGRDNEQFF.

The rearrangement joins TRBV11-2 to TRBJ2-1; D is perhaps TRBD1 or TRBD2 (5 bases each). CDR3 length: 14 amino acids. Germline V gene data show CDR1 as SGHAT and CDR2 as FQNNGV. Trimming stripped 10 bases from V and 3 bases from J, with 16 bases between. The CDR3 loop reads CATHGAESYNEQFF. The CDR3 coding sequence is TGTGCCACCCACGGGGCAGAAAGCTACAATGAGCAGTTCTTC. The whole variable domain, remainder taken from reference TRBV11-2 and TRBJ2-1, is EAGVAQSPRYKIIEKRQSVAFWCNPISGHATLYWYQQILGQGPKLLIQFQNNGVVDDSQLPKDRFSAERLKGVDSTLKIQPAKLEDSAVYLCATHGAESYNEQFFGPGTRLTVL.